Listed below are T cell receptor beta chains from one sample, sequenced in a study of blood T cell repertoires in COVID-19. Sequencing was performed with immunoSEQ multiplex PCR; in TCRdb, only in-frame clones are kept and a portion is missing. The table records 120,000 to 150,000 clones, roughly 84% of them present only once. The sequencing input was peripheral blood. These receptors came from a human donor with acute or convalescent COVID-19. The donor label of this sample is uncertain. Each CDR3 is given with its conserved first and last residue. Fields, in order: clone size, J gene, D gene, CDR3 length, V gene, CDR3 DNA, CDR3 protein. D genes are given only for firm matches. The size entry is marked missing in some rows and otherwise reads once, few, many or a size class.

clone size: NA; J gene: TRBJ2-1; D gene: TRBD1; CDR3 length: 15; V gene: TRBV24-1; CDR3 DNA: TGTGCCACATCAATGGACAGGGTCGGATACAATGAGCAGTTCTTC; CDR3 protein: CATSMDRVGYNEQFF
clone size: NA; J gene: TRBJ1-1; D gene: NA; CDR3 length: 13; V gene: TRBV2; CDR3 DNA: TGTGCCAGCTGTCCATCAGGGGCAACTGAAGCTTTCTTT; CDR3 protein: CASCPSGATEAFF
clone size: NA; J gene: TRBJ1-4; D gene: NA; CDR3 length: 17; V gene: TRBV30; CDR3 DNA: TGTGCCTGGCCCCGACAGACCCCGGTTGCAACTAATGAAAAACTGTTTTTT; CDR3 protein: CAWPRQTPVATNEKLFF
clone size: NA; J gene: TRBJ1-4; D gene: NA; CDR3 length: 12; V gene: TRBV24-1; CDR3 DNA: TGTGCCACAGGGGATGGAAGTGAAAAACTGTTTTTT; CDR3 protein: CATGDGSEKLFF
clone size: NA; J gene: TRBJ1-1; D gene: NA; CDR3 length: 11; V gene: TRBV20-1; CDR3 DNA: TGCAGTGCCCCCTTGAACACTGAAGCTTTCTTT; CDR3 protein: CSAPLNTEAFF
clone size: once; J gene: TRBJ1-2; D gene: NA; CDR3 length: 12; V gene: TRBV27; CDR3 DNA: TGTGCCAGCAGTTTACAGGGTTCTGGCTACACCTTC; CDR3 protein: CASSLQGSGYTF
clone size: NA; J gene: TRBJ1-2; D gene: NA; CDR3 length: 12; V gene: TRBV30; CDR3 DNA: TGTGCCTGGAGTGGGGCTGCCCCGATTTTCGCCTTC; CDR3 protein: CAWSGAAPIFAF
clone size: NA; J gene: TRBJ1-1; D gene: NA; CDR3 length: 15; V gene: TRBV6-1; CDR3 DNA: TGTGCCAGCCGGGATGGGCCGGGGATGAACACTGAAGCTTTCTTT; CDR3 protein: CASRDGPGMNTEAFF
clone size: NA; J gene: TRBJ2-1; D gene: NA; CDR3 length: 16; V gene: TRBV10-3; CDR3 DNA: TGTGCCATCAGTGAGTCTACTGGAGGCTCCTACAATGAGCAGTTCTTC; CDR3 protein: CAISESTGGSYNEQFF
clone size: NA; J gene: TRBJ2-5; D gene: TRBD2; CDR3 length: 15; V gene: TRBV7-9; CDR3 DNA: TGTGCCAGCAGCTATAGCGGGGGCTCTGGGGAGACCCAGTACTTC; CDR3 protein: CASSYSGGSGETQYF
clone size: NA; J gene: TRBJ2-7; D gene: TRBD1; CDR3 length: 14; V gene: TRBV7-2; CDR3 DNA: TGTGCCAGCAGCTTTGGACAGGGCTTAGACGAGCAGTACTTC; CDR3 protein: CASSFGQGLDEQYF
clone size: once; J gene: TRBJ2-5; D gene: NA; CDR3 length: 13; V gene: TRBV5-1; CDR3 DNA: TGCGCCAGCAGCGTTGACAGCAAAGAGACCCAGTACTTC; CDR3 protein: CASSVDSKETQYF
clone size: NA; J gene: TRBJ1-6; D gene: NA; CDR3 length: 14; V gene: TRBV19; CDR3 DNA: TGTGCCAGTAGTATGCGACAGGTTAATTCACCCCTCCACTTT; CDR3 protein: CASSMRQVNSPLHF
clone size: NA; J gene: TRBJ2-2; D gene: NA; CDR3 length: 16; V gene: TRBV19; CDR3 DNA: TGTGCCAGTAGTACTGCGGACAGTAGGAACACCGGGGAGCTGTTTTTT; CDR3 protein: CASSTADSRNTGELFF
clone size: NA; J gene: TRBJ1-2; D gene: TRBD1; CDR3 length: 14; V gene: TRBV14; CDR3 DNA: TGTGCCAGCAGCCCCGGACAGGACCTCTATGGCTACACCTTC; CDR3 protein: CASSPGQDLYGYTF
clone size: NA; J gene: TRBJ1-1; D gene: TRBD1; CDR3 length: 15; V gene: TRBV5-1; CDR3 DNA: TGCGCCAGCAGCGAGGGGACAGGTAGTAACACTGAAGCTTTCTTT; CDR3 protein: CASSEGTGSNTEAFF
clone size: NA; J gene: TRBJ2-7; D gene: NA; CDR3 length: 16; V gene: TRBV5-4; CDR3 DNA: TGTGCCAGCAGCTTGGGCAGGGGTTCTATACTCAACGAGCAGTACTTC; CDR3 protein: CASSLGRGSILNEQYF
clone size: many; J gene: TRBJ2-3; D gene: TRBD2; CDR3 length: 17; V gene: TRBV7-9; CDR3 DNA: TGTGCCAGCAGCTTTTGGGGCGGCGGGAGTAGCACAGATACGCAGTATTTT; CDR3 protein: CASSFWGGGSSTDTQYF
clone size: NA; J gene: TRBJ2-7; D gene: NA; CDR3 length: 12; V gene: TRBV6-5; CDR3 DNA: TGTGCCAGCAGGGGGGCTCCCTACGAGCAGTACTTC; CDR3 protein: CASRGAPYEQYF
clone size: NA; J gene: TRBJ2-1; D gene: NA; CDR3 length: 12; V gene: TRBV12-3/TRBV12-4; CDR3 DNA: TGTGCCAGCAGTTTAGACGGGAGTGAGCAGTTCTTC; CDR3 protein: CASSLDGSEQFF
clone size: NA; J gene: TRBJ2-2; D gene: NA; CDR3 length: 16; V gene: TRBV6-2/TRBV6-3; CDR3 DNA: TGTGCCAGCAGTTACTATGGCAATGTGGCTACCGGGGAGCTGTTTTTT; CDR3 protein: CASSYYGNVATGELFF
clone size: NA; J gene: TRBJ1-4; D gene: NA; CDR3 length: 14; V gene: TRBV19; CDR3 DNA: TGTGCCAGTGCGTCGGGGGAGGGGGGTGAAAAACTGTTTTTT; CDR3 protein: CASASGEGGEKLFF
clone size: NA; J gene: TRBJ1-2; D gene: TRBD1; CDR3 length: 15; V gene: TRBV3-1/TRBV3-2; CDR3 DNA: TGTGCCAGCAGCCATGCAAAGGACAGGGAAGGCGGCTACACCTTC; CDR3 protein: CASSHAKDREGGYTF
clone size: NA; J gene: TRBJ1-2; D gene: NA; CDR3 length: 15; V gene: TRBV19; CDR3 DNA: TGTGCCAGTAGTATGGGAGGGAGGCAAAACTATGGCTACACCTTC; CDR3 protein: CASSMGGRQNYGYTF
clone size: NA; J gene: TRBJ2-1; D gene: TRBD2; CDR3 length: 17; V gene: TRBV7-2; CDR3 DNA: TGTGCCAGCAGCTTCCGGGACTACCTCACCCGCTACAATGAGCAGTTCTTC; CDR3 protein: CASSFRDYLTRYNEQFF
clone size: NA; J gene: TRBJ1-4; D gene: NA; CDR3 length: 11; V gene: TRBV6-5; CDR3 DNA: TGTGCCAGCATAGATCGGGAAAAACTGTTTTTT; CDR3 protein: CASIDREKLFF
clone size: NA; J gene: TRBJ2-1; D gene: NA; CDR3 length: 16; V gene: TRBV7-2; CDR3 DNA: TGTGCCAGCAGCTTGGCTAGCGCCCCTTCCTACAATGAGCAGTTCTTC; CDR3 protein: CASSLASAPSYNEQFF
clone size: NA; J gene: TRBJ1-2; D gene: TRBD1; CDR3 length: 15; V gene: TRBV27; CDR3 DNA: TGTGCCAGCAGAAGACGGACAGGAGTTAACTATGGCTACACCTTC; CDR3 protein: CASRRRTGVNYGYTF
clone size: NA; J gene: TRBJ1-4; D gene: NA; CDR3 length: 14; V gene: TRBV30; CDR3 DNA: TGTGCCTGCCTCTGGGAGGGAGTGGATGAAAAACTGTTTTTT; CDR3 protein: CACLWEGVDEKLFF
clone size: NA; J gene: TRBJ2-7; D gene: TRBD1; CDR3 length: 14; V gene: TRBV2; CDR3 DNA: TGTGCCAGCAGCGGGGGACAGGGATTTTACGAGCAGTACTTC; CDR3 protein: CASSGGQGFYEQYF
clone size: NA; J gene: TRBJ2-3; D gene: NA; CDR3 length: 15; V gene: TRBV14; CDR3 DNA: TGTGCCAGCAGCCAAGGAAGGACTTACACAGATACGCAGTATTTT; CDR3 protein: CASSQGRTYTDTQYF
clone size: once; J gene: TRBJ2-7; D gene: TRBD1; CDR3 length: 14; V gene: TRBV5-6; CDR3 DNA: TGTGCCAGCAGCTTCCGACAGGGCCCCTACGAGCAGTACTTC; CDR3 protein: CASSFRQGPYEQYF
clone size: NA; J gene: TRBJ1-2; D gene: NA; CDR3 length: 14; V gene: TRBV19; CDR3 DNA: TGTGCCAGTAGTACTACCGGGGATAACTATGGCTACACCTTC; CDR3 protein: CASSTTGDNYGYTF
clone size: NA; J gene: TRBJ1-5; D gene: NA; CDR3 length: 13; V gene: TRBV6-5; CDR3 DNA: TGTGCCAGCACGGGGTGGGTAGCCCAGCCCCAGCATTTT; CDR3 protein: CASTGWVAQPQHF
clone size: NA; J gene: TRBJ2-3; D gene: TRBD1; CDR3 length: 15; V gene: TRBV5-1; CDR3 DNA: TGCGCCAGCAGCTTTCAGGGGGCGAGGACAGATACGCAGTATTTT; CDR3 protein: CASSFQGARTDTQYF
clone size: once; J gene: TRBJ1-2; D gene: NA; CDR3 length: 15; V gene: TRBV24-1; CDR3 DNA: TGTGCCACCAGTGATCACACAGGGTTGGACTATGGCTACACCTTC; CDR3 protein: CATSDHTGLDYGYTF
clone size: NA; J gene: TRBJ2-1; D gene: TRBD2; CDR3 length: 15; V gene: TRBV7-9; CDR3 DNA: TGTGCCAGCAGCTTAGGGGACTACCGCACGACCCCCCAGTTCTTC; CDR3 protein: CASSLGDYRTTPQFF
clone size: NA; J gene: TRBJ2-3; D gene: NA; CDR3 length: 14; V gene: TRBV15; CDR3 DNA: TGTGCCACCAGCAGTTTTACTAGCACAGATACGCAGTATTTT; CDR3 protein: CATSSFTSTDTQYF
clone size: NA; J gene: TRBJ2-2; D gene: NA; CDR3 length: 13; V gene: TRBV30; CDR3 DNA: TGTGCCTGGATCGAAGCGGGTGTCGGGGAGCTGTTTTTT; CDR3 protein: CAWIEAGVGELFF
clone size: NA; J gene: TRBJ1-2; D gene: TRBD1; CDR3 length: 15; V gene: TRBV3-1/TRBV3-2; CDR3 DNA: TGTGCCAGCAGCCAAGACGTGACAGGGTCCTATGGCTACACCTTC; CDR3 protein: CASSQDVTGSYGYTF